This record covers a single T cell receptor beta chain. As yet, its antigen is unknown. The data belong to a study of identical twins. Overall study results and limits: Potential partial confounding of zero-insertion analyses by invariant MAIT and iNKT cells was noted.

TCRdb called the 5' RACE reads again in MiXCR, with one record for every CDR3 protein. The repertoire holds hundreds of thousands of distinct CDR3 sequences, with 18% as singletons. This CDR3 has 16 residues. V shed 3 bases and J 5 bases; nucleotides not matched to a gene: 11. Germline assignment: CDR1 SGDLS and CDR2 YYNGEE. This sample was shared with a second study, whose subject was T cells expressing NK-cell markers. That work states: Sorted CD3+CD56+NKG2C+, CD3+CD56+NKG2C- and CD3+CD56-NKG2C+ T cells provided the TCR beta repertoires.

The chain has TRBV9 and TRBJ2-7; the match to TRBD1 covers 10 bases. The TCR originated in a young woman in good health. Sequenced sample: PBMCs. In DNA, the CDR3 is TGTGCCAGCAGCGAAACCCCCGGGACAGGGGTAGACGAGCAGTACTTC. The encoded protein is CASSETPGTGVDEQYF.